Shown below are 10 T cell receptor beta chains from a single sample sequenced in a study of CD8 T cells in ankylosing spondylitis. From the 5' RACE reads, TCRdb called clonotypes with MiXCR, one entry per CDR3 protein. This sample carries 150,000 to 200,000 distinct CDR3 sequences, over 10% of them seen once, and the ten largest clones take 11%. The sequenced sample was blood, either unsorted or a sorted T cell fraction (not recorded which). These TCRs come from a female donor with ankylosing spondylitis or in good health (not recorded which).

This sequence joins TRBV7-2 and TRBJ2-3; no clear D. The CDR3 is 13 amino acids. Germline V gene lookup returns CDR1 SGHTA and CDR2 FQGNSA. With 1 base removed from V and 5 bases from J, the gap between germline ends came to 7 bases. The CDR3 spells CASSLGTKDTQYF. The CDR3 DNA follows: TGTGCCAGCAGCTTAGGTACTAAAGATACGCAGTATTTT.

This clonotype came up a few times. This chain joins TRBV11-3 and TRBJ2-2, with a tentative D call TRBD1 (6 bases). The CDR3 has 15 residues. Germline V gene data show CDR1 as SGHNT and CDR2 as YENEEA. V was trimmed by 5 bases and J by 6 bases, leaving 16 bases between them. The CDR3 coding sequence is TGTGCCAGCAGCCGAACAGGGATTGGATCCGGGGAGCTGTTTTTT. Its protein product is CASSRTGIGSGELFF.

The gene calls are TRBV6-2 or TRBV6-3 and TRBJ2-2; 11 positions match TRBD1. This CDR3 has 16 residues. The germline CDR1 and CDR2 sequences are MNHEY and SVGEGT. Germline trimming cut 4 bases from V and 7 bases from J; bases unmatched to any gene: 8. CDR3 sequence (DNA): TGTGCCAGCAGTTCATTCAGGACAGGGGGCTTCGGGGAGCTGTTTTTT. Translating gives CASSSFRTGGFGELFF.

In this sample, this clonotype turned up many times. The J gene is TRBJ1-1, the V gene TRBV10-3, with 10 bases lining up with TRBD1. The CDR3 totals 14 residues. Germline V lookup: CDR1 ENHRY, CDR2 SYGVKD. V was clipped by 6 bases and J by 4 bases; unmatched bases: 5. CDR3 bases: TGTGCCATCAGAACGACAGGGGGCCTCACTGAAGCTTTCTTT. The encoded protein is CAIRTTGGLTEAFF.

The CDR3 sequence is CSVAGTGVGYTF. In DNA, the CDR3 is TGCAGCGTTGCGGGGACCGGAGTAGGCTACACCTTC. The J gene is TRBJ1-2, the V gene TRBV29-1, with D perhaps matching TRBD1 (5 bases). Germline V CDR1 and CDR2: SQVTM, ANQGSEA. The CDR3 covers 12 residues. V was pared by 4 bases and J by 8 bases, with 14 bases between.

In its sample, this clonotype was seen once. This sequence joins TRBV23-1 and TRBJ1-2, with TRBD1 matching 10 bases. TRBV23-1 is identified as an open reading frame with a role that is uncertain. This CDR3 region has 15 residues. The ends lost 4 bases at V and 8 bases at J; junction bases unmatched: 10. The DNA of the CDR3 is TGCGCCAGCAGTCCGTTCTCTGAGACAGGGGGCGGCTACACCTTC. Translation: CASSPFSETGGGYTF.

This clonotype was found many times. V gene TRBV4-2 combines with J gene TRBJ2-1; a possible D gene is TRBD2 (6 bases). Trimming took 3 bases from V and 4 from J, leaving 16 bases between them. Germline-derived CDR1 and CDR2 are LGHNA and YNFKEQ. The CDR3 is 16 amino acids. CDR3 sequence reads: CASSHGAGNTYNEQFF. DNA of the CDR3: TGTGCCAGCAGCCATGGTGCGGGGAATACTTACAATGAGCAGTTCTTC.

The V and J genes are TRBV3-1 and TRBJ1-1, with TRBD1 matching over 11 bases. Germline loops: CDR1 LGHDT, CDR2 YNNKEL (reference sequence). Unmatched junction bases numbered 5, after V lost 6 bases and J lost 5 bases. This CDR3 has 14 residues. Written as DNA, the CDR3 is TGTGCCAGCAGGCGGGGACAGGGGGGGACTGAAGCTTTCTTT. Amino acid sequence: CASRRGQGGTEAFF. Filled out from reference TRBV3-1 and TRBJ1-1, the complete variable domain reads DTAVSQTPKYLVTQMGNDKSIKCEQNLGHDTMYWYKQDSKKFLKIMFSYNNKELIINETVPNRFSPKSPDKAHLNLHINSLELGDSAVYFCASRRGQGGTEAFFGQGTRLTVV.

Comments on this clonotype: Being one base from a much bigger clone, this may be a read error. The chain carries TRBV15 and TRBJ2-1; 14 nucleotides line up with TRBD2. The CDR3 has 14 amino acids. CDR1 LNHNV and CDR2 YYDKDF come from the germline V gene (reference sequence). The CDR3 coding sequence is TGTGCCACCAGCAGAGCTGGGACTAGCGGGAGTAAGCTCTTC. Amino acid sequence: CATSRAGTSGSKLF. Full variable domain (remainder filled in from reference TRBV15 and TRBJ2-1): DAMVIQNPRYQVTQFGKPVTLSCSQTLNHNVMYWYQQKSSQAPKLLFHYYDKDFNNEADTPDNFQSRRPNTSFCFLDIRSPGLGDTAMYLCATSRAGTSGSKLFGPGTRLTVL.

This clonotype has ten or more counts. V is TRBV12-3 or TRBV12-4 and J is TRBJ1-2; D remains unclear. Trimming removed 6 bases from V and 3 bases from J, with 14 bases in between. The CDR3 totals 14 residues. CDR3 residues: CASSPGMLDYGYTF. In nucleotides, the CDR3 is TGTGCCAGCAGCCCCGGGATGCTCGACTATGGCTACACCTTC.